The 23 T cell receptor beta chains presented below share a single source sample, sequenced in a study of control samples from healthy donors and cancer patients. Libraries were prepared by immunoSEQ multiplex PCR; TCRdb keeps only in-frame clonotypes and omits some of them. The sample lists about 170,000 clones; roughly 94% were seen once. Sample: blood. These TCRs come from a woman under 30 in good health.

In this sample, this clone turned up a few times. The rearrangement uses TRBV7-2 and TRBJ2-2; D ambiguous. V was cut by 2 bases and J by 2 bases, with 6 bases left in between. Looked up from germline, CDR1 is SGHTA and CDR2 is FQGNSA. The CDR3 loop spans 14 amino acids. CDR3 in DNA: TGTGCCAGCAGCTTACTTAGTAACACCGGGGAGCTGTTTTTT. Translation: CASSLLSNTGELFF.

This chain joins TRBV29-1 and TRBJ1-1; 8 nucleotides align to TRBD1. In germline, CDR1 is SQVTM, CDR2 ANQGSEA. J gave up 8 bases and V 6 bases, and 2 bases lay outside the gene matches. This CDR3 region has 10 residues. The CDR3 sequence is CSVRDREAFF. DNA for the CDR3: TGCAGCGTCCGGGACAGGGAAGCTTTCTTT.

V usage is TRBV4-2 and J usage is TRBJ1-2; D remains ambiguous. The ends were cut back, 3 bases at V and 4 bases at J, with 6 bases in the middle. This CDR3 contains 12 residues. The germline CDR1 and CDR2 sequences are LGHNA and YNFKEQ. In DNA form, the CDR3 reads TGTGCCAGCAGCCAGGGTCCCTATGGCTACACCTTC. This encodes CASSQGPYGYTF.

CDR3 DNA: TGTGCCAGCAGCTTGTCCAGGGATCAGCCCCAGCATTTT. Its protein product is CASSLSRDQPQHF. The V gene is TRBV13, the J gene TRBJ1-5; tentative D call: TRBD1 (5 bases). Germline V gene lookup returns CDR1 PRHDT and CDR2 FYEKMQ (reference sequence). V lost 3 bases and J 5 bases, leaving 8 bases between the germline ends. CDR3 length: 13 amino acids.

The J gene is TRBJ2-5, the V gene TRBV12-3 or TRBV12-4; TRBD1 aligns across 7 bases. V lost 6 bases, J lost 2 bases, and 3 bases stayed unmatched. The CDR3 is 13 amino acids. CDR3 coding DNA: TGTGCCAGCAGGTCACAGGGGCAAGAGACCCAGTACTTC. Protein sequence: CASRSQGQETQYF.

The rearrangement uses TRBV10-1 and TRBJ1-2; 8 bases match TRBD1. Germline values: CDR1 WNHNN, CDR2 SYGVQD (reference sequence). CDR3 length: 16 residues. The V gene end was trimmed by 6 bases and the J gene end by 6 bases; junction bases not matched to a gene: 15. CDR3 loop: CASRSRDRYKINGYTF. As DNA, the CDR3 is TGCGCCAGCAGGTCCCGGGACAGGTATAAAATTAATGGCTACACCTTC.

The chain uses TRBV7-2 and TRBJ2-3, with 15 bases aligning to TRBD2. This CDR3 comprises 17 residues. From germline, CDR1 is SGHTA and CDR2 FQGNSA. With V trimmed by 5 bases and J by 8 bases, 11 bases remained unmatched. Here the CDR3 DNA reads TGTGCCAGCAGCACCCGACGGACTAGCGGGGGGGGCCTTACGCAGTATTTT. It codes for CASSTRRTSGGGLTQYF.

The chain carries TRBV6-7 and TRBJ1-5; TRBD1 matches 10 bases. TRBV6-7 is an open reading frame, and its role is uncertain. This CDR3 spans 17 amino acids. J gave up 5 bases and V 0 bases, and 7 bases lay outside the gene matches. The chain's CDR3 is CASSYSAGTGVDQPQHF. CDR3 coding DNA: TGTGCCAGCAGTTACTCAGCCGGGACAGGGGTCGATCAGCCCCAGCATTTT.

This chain connects TRBV3-1 (or the pseudogene TRBV3-2) to TRBJ1-4, with D tentatively TRBD1 (6 bases). Germline V gene lookup returns CDR1 LGHDT and CDR2 YNNKEL (reference sequence). The CDR3 is 13 amino acids. Trimming took off 8 bases at V and 3 bases at J, with 10 bases between the two ends. Here the CDR3 DNA reads TGTGCCAGCCAGCAGGGGTCTAATGAAAAACTGTTTTTT. Translation gives CASQQGSNEKLFF.

The chain recombines TRBV28 with TRBJ1-5; 8 bases agree with TRBD1. V gave up 5 bases and J gave up 2 bases; unmatched junction bases: 2. Germline V gene data show CDR1 as MDHEN and CDR2 as SYDVKM. The CDR3 consists of 14 residues. CDR3 in DNA: TGTGCCAGCAGTCTGACAGGGGGCAATCAGCCCCAGCATTTT. It codes for CASSLTGGNQPQHF.

V gene TRBV18 combines with J gene TRBJ2-1; tentatively, D is TRBD1 or TRBD2 (5 bases each). Between the trimmed V and J ends, which lost 3 bases and 4 bases, there was a span of 7 bases. The germline gives CDR1 KGHSH, CDR2 LQKENI. The CDR3 is 13 amino acids. CDR3 in DNA: TGTGCCAGCTCACCGGGACCTTACAATGAGCAGTTCTTC. Its translation: CASSPGPYNEQFF.

The chain joins TRBV24-1 to TRBJ1-2, with 10 positions matching TRBD1. The J segment lost 4 bases and the V segment lost 6 bases, leaving 10 bases of the junction unmatched. Germline V gene sequence: CDR1 KGHDR, CDR2 SFDVKD. CDR3 length: 16 amino acids. The CDR3 DNA sequence: TGTGCCACCAGTTGGTCCGAGACAGGGGGCTTCTATGGCTACACCTTC. Its protein product is CATSWSETGGFYGYTF.

The V and J genes are TRBV6-2 or TRBV6-3 and TRBJ1-1; D may be TRBD1 (5 bases). The CDR3 is 14 residues long. Trimming shortened V by 5 bases and J by 3 bases, and 13 bases separated the two germline ends. Germline CDR1 and CDR2: MNHEY and SVGEGT. The CDR3 is CASSTKGAYTEAFF. In DNA, the CDR3 is TGTGCCAGCAGTACTAAAGGGGCGTACACTGAAGCTTTCTTT.

This chain links TRBV28 with TRBJ1-4; 7 nucleotides match TRBD1. CDR1 is MDHEN and CDR2 is SYDVKM in the germline V gene. The length of the CDR3 is 15 residues. Trimming removed 5 bases from V and 7 bases from J; junction bases left unmatched: 10. The CDR3 nucleotides are TGTGCCAGCAGTGAAACTTCAGGGGGGGGTGAAAAACTGTTTTTT. This gives the protein CASSETSGGGEKLFF.

The chain has TRBV9 and TRBJ2-1; no firm D call. V lost 0 bases and J lost 6, with 13 bases in between. The CDR3 covers 15 residues. Germline lookup yields CDR1 SGDLS and CDR2 YYNGEE. The CDR3 loop reads CASSVENWSPNEQFF. CDR3 in DNA: TGTGCCAGCAGCGTAGAAAATTGGTCCCCCAATGAGCAGTTCTTC. Full variable domain (remainder filled in from reference TRBV9 and TRBJ2-1): DSGVTQTPKHLITATGQRVTLRCSPRSGDLSVYWYQQSLDQGLQFLIQYYNGEERAKGNILERFSAQQFPDLHSELNLSSLELGDSALYFCASSVENWSPNEQFFGPGTRLTVL.

The J gene is TRBJ2-1, the V gene TRBV12-3 or TRBV12-4; D is unclear. The CDR3 has 13 residues. V gave up 3 bases and J gave up 9 bases, with 12 bases separating them. CDR3 sequence reads: CASSLAFLGEQFF. The CDR3 DNA reads as TGTGCCAGCAGTTTGGCGTTCCTTGGTGAGCAGTTCTTC.

The rearrangement joins TRBV28 to TRBJ1-5; TRBD1 matches at 8 bases. The ends lost 3 bases at V and 4 bases at J; junction bases unmatched: 5. CDR1 is MDHEN, CDR2 SYDVKM, per germline. CDR3 length: 15 residues. Here the CDR3 reads CASSFRTGYNQPQHF. CDR3 in DNA: TGTGCCAGCAGTTTCCGGACAGGGTATAATCAGCCCCAGCATTTT.

The rearrangement joins TRBV4-2 to TRBJ2-2, with 8 bases identical to TRBD1. The CDR3 has 13 amino acids. Germline CDR1 is LGHNA and CDR2 is YNFKEQ. Unmatched junction bases numbered 5, after V lost 5 bases and J lost 9 bases. The CDR3 bases are TGTGCCAGCAGCATTCGGACAGGGTGGGAGCTGTTTTTT. Residues: CASSIRTGWELFF.

V is TRBV12-5 and J is TRBJ1-6; D uncertain. Germline V lookup: CDR1 LGHNT, CDR2 FRNRAP. Between the trimmed V and J ends, which lost 7 bases and 7 bases, there was a span of 17 bases. The length of the CDR3 is 15 residues. The CDR3 here is CASAAISGENSPLHF. DNA for the CDR3: TGTGCTAGTGCTGCTATTAGCGGAGAGAATTCACCCCTCCACTTT.

The chain links TRBV5-1 to TRBJ1-3, with no clear D. V lost 0 bases to trimming and J lost 3 bases, with 13 bases between them. The CDR3 contains 16 residues. Germline V gene data show CDR1 as SGHRS and CDR2 as YFSETQ. CDR3 amino acids: CASSLVGTLGGNTIYF. The CDR3, as DNA: TGCGCCAGCAGCTTGGTGGGCACTCTCGGTGGAAACACCATATATTTT.

The chain carries TRBV4-1 and TRBJ1-2; no clear D. There are 17 residues in the CDR3. Germline V gene sequence: CDR1 MGHRA, CDR2 YSYEKL. With 1 base removed from V and 3 bases from J, the gap between germline ends came to 18 bases. The CDR3 DNA sequence: TGCGCCAGCAGCCAAGTCCTAAGGATTTTGGCGGACTATGGCTACACCTTC. Amino acid sequence: CASSQVLRILADYGYTF.

The CDR3 nucleotides are TGTGCCAGCAGTTTATACAGGGGGTTCACTGAAGCTTTCTTT. Amino acids: CASSLYRGFTEAFF. V gene TRBV27 combines with J gene TRBJ1-1; 8 bases match TRBD1. V gave up 1 base and J gave up 4 bases; unmatched junction bases: 2. Looked up from germline, CDR1 is MNHEY and CDR2 is SMNVEV (reference sequence). The CDR3 length is 14 residues.

This clone was found a few times. This rearrangement joins TRBV5-1 to TRBJ2-7; TRBD1 agrees at 11 bases. The junction had 3 bases not matched to a gene; V was cut back by 4 bases and J by 3 bases. Germline CDR1 SGHRS, CDR2 YFSETQ. The CDR3 has 14 amino acids. The CDR3: CASSPGTGGYEQYF. CDR3 bases: TGCGCCAGCAGCCCCGGGACAGGGGGCTACGAGCAGTACTTC.